What follows is one T cell receptor beta chain and its context. The CDR3 covers 15 residues. Germline V gene data show CDR1 as MNHEY and CDR2 as SVGAGI. Trimming cost V 7 bases and J 6 bases, with 22 bases left between them. Original processing methods: Reference gene primers were amplified, and this amplification served to estimate nucleated cell counts. The table came from immunoSEQ multiplex PCR; TCRdb's copy has only in-frame clones and leaves some out. The V and J calls and clone size were taken over from that table, and D and trimming were inferred from the DNA. The table lists around 250,000 clones, roughly 87% of them singletons. This specimen comes from a study of blood T cell repertoires in COVID-19.

The V and J genes are TRBV6-5 and TRBJ2-7; tentative D call: TRBD1 (6 bases). This clonotype originated in a human donor in a cohort sampled during active COVID-19. The material sequenced was peripheral blood. The CDR3 spells CASTPQGRGIAEQYF. For the CDR3, the DNA is TGTGCCAGCACTCCTCAGGGTAGGGGGATCGCCGAGCAGTACTTC.